Here is one TCR beta chain with its context. This sample was taken from a study of blood T cell repertoires in COVID-19. Background on the study: COVID-19 samples, acute and convalescent, were from the United States, Italy and Spain. T cells, B-cell-depleted T cells, or PBMCs provided the cDNA or gDNA that served as material.

The CDR3 spans 16 residues. Trimming shortened V by 3 bases and J by 4 bases, and 18 bases separated the two germline ends. The germline gives CDR1 KGHSH, CDR2 LQKENI. Study processing details: Amplified reference gene primers provided the basis for estimating nucleated cell counts. The table came from immunoSEQ multiplex PCR; TCRdb's copy has only in-frame clones and leaves some out. The D gene and trimming were derived from the DNA, and the V and J assignments and clone size from that table. The sample consists of 130,000 or so clones, 65% to 85% of them appearing once. This TCR was sampled from a woman aged 70-85 years with acute or convalescent COVID-19. V is TRBV18 and J is TRBJ1-1, with D possibly being TRBD1 (5 bases). Sequencing input: peripheral blood. The DNA of the CDR3 is TGTGCCAGCTCACCGGGCGGTAAAGGGGTCGGCACTGAAGCTTTCTTT. This codes for CASSPGGKGVGTEAFF.